This TCR beta chain was sequenced for a study of cytomegalovirus exposure and HLA in healthy donors. Study-wide points: TCR beta sequences reportedly predicted most subjects' HLA-A and HLA-B alleles accurately.

The PCR employed 60 Vbeta primers together with 13 Jbeta primers. Libraries were prepared by immunoSEQ multiplex PCR; TCRdb keeps only in-frame clonotypes and omits some of them. The data show 120,000 or so clones, 65% to 85% seen once. The CDR3 consists of 17 residues. J was trimmed by 1 base and V by 4 bases; bases with no gene match: 12. Germline loops: CDR1 MDHEN, CDR2 SYDVKM. A remark on this clone: Its specificity is unknown.

This chain connects TRBV28 to TRBJ1-2; 7 bases map to TRBD1. The receptor was isolated from a middle-aged woman in good health and CMV-seropositive. The specimen was PBMCs. For the CDR3, the DNA is TGTGCCAGCAGTTCCTATCTCCAGGGGGGCATTAACTATGGCTACACCTTC. Translated: CASSSYLQGGINYGYTF.